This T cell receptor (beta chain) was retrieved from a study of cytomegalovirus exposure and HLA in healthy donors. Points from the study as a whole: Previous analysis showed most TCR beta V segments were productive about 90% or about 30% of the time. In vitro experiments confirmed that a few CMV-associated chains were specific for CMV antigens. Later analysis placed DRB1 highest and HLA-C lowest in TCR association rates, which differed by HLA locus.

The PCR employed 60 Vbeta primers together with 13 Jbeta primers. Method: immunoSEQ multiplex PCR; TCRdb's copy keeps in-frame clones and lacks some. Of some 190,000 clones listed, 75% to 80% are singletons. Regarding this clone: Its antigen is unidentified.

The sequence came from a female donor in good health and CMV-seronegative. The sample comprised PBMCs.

This CDR3 is CASSRRGTGRRYEQYF. CDR3 in DNA: TGTGCCAGCAGTCGCCGAGGGACAGGGAGACGATACGAGCAGTACTTC. The chain is built from TRBV28 and TRBJ2-7, with 9 bases that match TRBD1. This CDR3 spans 16 amino acids. After removal of 5 bases from V and 4 bases from J, the junction contained 12 bases not matched to a gene. In germline, CDR1 is MDHEN, CDR2 SYDVKM. Combining the CDR3 with reference TRBV28 and TRBJ2-7 gives the whole variable domain DVKVTQSSRYLVKRTGEKVFLECVQDMDHENMFWYRQDPGLGLRLIYFSYDVKMKEKGDIPEGYSVSREKKERFSLILESASTNQTSMYLCASSRRGTGRRYEQYFGPGTRLTVT.